This T cell receptor (beta chain) was observed in a study of beta chain features in type 1 diabetes. Study-wide points: Significant though moderate, a shortening of TCRB CDR3s appeared in all four CD4+ subsets of Type 1 diabetes patients.

Every bit of the isolated RNA underwent reverse transcription, so sequencing read expressed TCRB transcripts. Clones were read by immunoSEQ multiplex PCR, and TCRdb kept only the in-frame ones, dropping some. The repertoire includes 600,000 to 700,000 clones, over 10% of them detected once, and roughly 0.12% sits in the top ten. The CDR3 runs 16 residues. CDR1 and CDR2 from the germline V gene are SEHNR and FQNEAQ (reference sequence). V lost 5 bases and J lost 0; bases outside the gene matches: 6. As concerns this clone: Its antigen is still unknown.

The chain couples TRBV7-9 to TRBJ1-1; 10 bases are a match to TRBD1. This TCR derives from a man aged 25-40 years with type 1 diabetes. The specimen was naive CD4+ T cells from blood. This CDR3 reads CASSRGTGALNTEAFF. The DNA of the CDR3 is TGTGCCAGCAGCAGAGGGACAGGGGCTTTGAACACTGAAGCTTTCTTT.